In this sample, the clone carrying this T cell receptor (beta chain) turned up many times. MiXCR was run by TCRdb on the RT-PCR reads, yielding one entry per CDR3 protein. The data show about 87,000 distinct CDR3 sequences, roughly 5.2% seen once. With V trimmed by 5 bases and J by 2 bases, 13 bases remained unmatched. This CDR3 spans 19 amino acids. This entry comes from a study of patients and donors after allogeneic stem cell transplantation. The source is a human donor who was either an allogeneic HSCT recipient or a stem cell or donor lymphocyte infusion donor (not recorded which). It is not recorded whose cells these are; they may come from a transplant donor. The V call is TRBV12-3 or TRBV12-4, the J call TRBJ2-3; the match to TRBD2 covers 13 bases. The sample taken for sequencing was blood, either unsorted or a sorted T cell fraction (not recorded which). The chain's CDR3 is CASSPLLAGGLKFTDTQYF. The CDR3 region has the DNA TGTGCCAGCAGTCCCCTACTAGCGGGGGGGTTAAAATTCACAGATACGCAGTATTTT.